A selection of T cell receptor beta chains follows, all from one sample in a study of CD8+ T cells in alopecia areata. Method: immunoSEQ multiplex PCR; TCRdb's copy keeps in-frame clones and lacks some. The sample has over 200,000 clones, 57% seen once. Sequencing used CD4+ T cells sorted from blood, obtained at week 0. These receptors were taken from a human donor with alopecia areata. CDR3s include the opening cysteine and the closing phenylalanine or tryptophan. Fields, in order: J gene, D gene, V gene, clone size, CDR3 DNA, CDR3 protein. A D gene is named only where the DNA matches it firmly. For some rows the clone size is stated as once, few or many, or as a class when expanded; others skip it.

TRBJ2-1,TRBD1,TRBV5-1,few,TGCGCCAGCAGCCAAGGACAGGGTTACAATGAGCAGTTCTTC,CASSQGQGYNEQFF
TRBJ1-1,NA,TRBV6-5,once,TGTGCCAGCACCACCCAGGGTCCGGGTGAAGCTTTCTTT,CASTTQGPGEAFF
TRBJ1-2,NA,TRBV7-9,few,TGTGCCAGCAGCTTAAGGGATGACCTCTATGGCTACACCTTC,CASSLRDDLYGYTF
TRBJ1-1,TRBD1,TRBV19,NA,TGTGCCAGTAGTATCGGGACAGGGGGAAGTAACACTGAAGCTTTCTTT,CASSIGTGGSNTEAFF
TRBJ2-7,TRBD2,TRBV10-3,NA,TGTGCCATCGCGGCGGGAGCGTACGAGCAGTACTTC,CAIAAGAYEQYF
TRBJ2-3,NA,TRBV19,NA,TGTGCCAGTAGTCTGAAGGTCAGCACAGATACGCAGTATTTT,CASSLKVSTDTQYF
TRBJ2-1,TRBD2,TRBV29-1,NA,TGCAGCGTTACTCGAGGACTAGCGAACAATGAGCAGTTCTTC,CSVTRGLANNEQFF
TRBJ2-5,NA,TRBV15,NA,TGTGCCACCAGCAGAGATAGACAGAGGCAAGAGACCCAGTACTTC,CATSRDRQRQETQYF
TRBJ2-2,NA,TRBV7-3,NA,TGTGCCAGCAGCAAACAGGGTACCGGGGAGCTGTTTTTT,CASSKQGTGELFF
TRBJ1-2,NA,TRBV7-6,few,TGTGCCAGCAGCTCCTACAGGGAAACCGGCTACACCTTC,CASSSYRETGYTF
TRBJ1-2,NA,TRBV6-5,NA,TGTGCCAGCAGTTACTCGAGTATAAACCACTATGGCTACACCTTC,CASSYSSINHYGYTF
TRBJ1-1,NA,TRBV29-1,few,TGCAGCGTTGCAACGGATGGGGTGTCTGAAGCTTTCTTT,CSVATDGVSEAFF
TRBJ2-6,NA,TRBV9,few,TGTGCCAGCAATACAGGGCCTGAGGCCAACGTCCTGACTTTC,CASNTGPEANVLTF
TRBJ2-3,NA,TRBV2,NA,TGTGCCAGCACTCATCGGGGGCCCACAGATACGCAGTATTTT,CASTHRGPTDTQYF
TRBJ2-1,TRBD2,TRBV9,NA,TGTGCCAGCAGCGTACTAGCGGGAGTTAACAATGAGCAGTTCTTC,CASSVLAGVNNEQFF
TRBJ1-2,NA,TRBV9,NA,TGTGCCAGCAGCCCCCCAGGGGAAGGAGGGACTGGCTACACCTTC,CASSPPGEGGTGYTF
TRBJ2-3,NA,TRBV7-2,NA,TGTGCCAGCAGCTGGGGGGGCGTCATTGCGAGCCGCACAGATACGCAGTATTTT,CASSWGGVIASRTDTQYF
TRBJ2-6,NA,TRBV30,few,TGTGCCTTTATTTCTGGGGCCAACGTCCTGACTTTC,CAFISGANVLTF
TRBJ1-2,NA,TRBV6-5,NA,TGTGCCAGCAGTTACTCGATGATTGGGTCACATGGCTACACCTTC,CASSYSMIGSHGYTF